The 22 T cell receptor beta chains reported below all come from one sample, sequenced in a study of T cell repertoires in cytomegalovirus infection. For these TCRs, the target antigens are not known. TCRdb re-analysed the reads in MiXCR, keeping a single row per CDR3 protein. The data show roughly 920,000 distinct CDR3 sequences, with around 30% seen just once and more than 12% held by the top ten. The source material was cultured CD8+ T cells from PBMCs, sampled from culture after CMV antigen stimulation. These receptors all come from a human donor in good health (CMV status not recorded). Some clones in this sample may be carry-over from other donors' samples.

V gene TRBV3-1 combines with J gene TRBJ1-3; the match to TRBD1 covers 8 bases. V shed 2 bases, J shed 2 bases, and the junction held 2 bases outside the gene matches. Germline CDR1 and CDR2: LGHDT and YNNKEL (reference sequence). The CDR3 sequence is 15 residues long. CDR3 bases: TGTGCCAGCAGCCAACTGGACAGGGCTGGAAACACCATATATTTT. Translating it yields CASSQLDRAGNTIYF.

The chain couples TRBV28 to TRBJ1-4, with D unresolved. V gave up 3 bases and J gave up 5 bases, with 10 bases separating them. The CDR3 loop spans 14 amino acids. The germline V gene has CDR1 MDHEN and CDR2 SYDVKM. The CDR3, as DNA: TGTGCCAGCAGTTTTGTGGTGGAGAATGAAAAACTGTTTTTT. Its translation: CASSFVVENEKLFF.

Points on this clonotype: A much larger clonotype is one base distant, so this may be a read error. The CDR3 reads CASSVTLAGNYEQYF. The CDR3 nucleotides are TGTGCCAGCAGTGTCACTCTCGCGGGGAACTACGAGCAGTACTTC. The chain is built from TRBV12-3 or TRBV12-4 and TRBJ2-7, with D tentatively TRBD2 (6 bases). The CDR3 covers 15 residues. The ends were cut back, 5 bases at V and 3 bases at J, with 17 bases in the middle.

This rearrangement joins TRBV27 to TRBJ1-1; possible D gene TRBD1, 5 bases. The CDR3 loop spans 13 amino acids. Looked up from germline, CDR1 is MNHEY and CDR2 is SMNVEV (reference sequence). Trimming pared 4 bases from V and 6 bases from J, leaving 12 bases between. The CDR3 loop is CASSSGPSAEAFF. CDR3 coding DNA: TGTGCCAGCAGTTCGGGGCCCTCAGCTGAAGCTTTCTTT.

CDR3: CASSPGTGGWGTEAFF. The CDR3 DNA reads as TGCGCCAGCAGCCCTGGTACAGGGGGCTGGGGGACTGAAGCTTTCTTT. This chain connects TRBV5-1 to TRBJ1-1; 9 bases align to TRBD1. Per the germline V gene, CDR1 is SGHRS and CDR2 is YFSETQ. The CDR3 totals 16 residues. J was trimmed by 5 bases and V by 4 bases; bases with no gene match: 12.

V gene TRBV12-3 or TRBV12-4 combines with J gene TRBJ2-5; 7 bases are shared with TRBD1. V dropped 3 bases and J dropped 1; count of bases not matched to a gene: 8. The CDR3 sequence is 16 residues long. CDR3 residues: CASSLTGYAPQETQYF. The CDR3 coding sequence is TGTGCCAGCAGTTTGACAGGGTATGCCCCCCAAGAGACCCAGTACTTC.

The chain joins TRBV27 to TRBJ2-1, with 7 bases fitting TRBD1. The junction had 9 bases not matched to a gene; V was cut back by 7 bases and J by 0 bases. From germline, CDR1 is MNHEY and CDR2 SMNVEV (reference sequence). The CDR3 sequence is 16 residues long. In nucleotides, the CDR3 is TGTGCCAGCAAGAATGGGGGACAGAGCTCCTACAATGAGCAGTTCTTC. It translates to CASKNGGQSSYNEQFF.

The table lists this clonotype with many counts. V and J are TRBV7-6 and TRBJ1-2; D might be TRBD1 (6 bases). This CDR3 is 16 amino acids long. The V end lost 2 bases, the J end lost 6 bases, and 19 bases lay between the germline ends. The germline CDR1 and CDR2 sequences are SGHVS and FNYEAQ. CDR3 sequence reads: CASSLYQSGGEDGYTF. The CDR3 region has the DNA TGTGCCAGCAGCTTATATCAATCTGGGGGCGAGGATGGCTACACCTTC.

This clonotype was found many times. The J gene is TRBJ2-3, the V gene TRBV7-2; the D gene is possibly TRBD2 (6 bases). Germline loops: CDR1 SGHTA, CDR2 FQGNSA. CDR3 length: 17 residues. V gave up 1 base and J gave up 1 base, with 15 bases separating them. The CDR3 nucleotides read TGTGCCAGCAGCTTAGTGAACCGACTAGGGGGCACAGATACGCAGTATTTT. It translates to CASSLVNRLGGTDTQYF.

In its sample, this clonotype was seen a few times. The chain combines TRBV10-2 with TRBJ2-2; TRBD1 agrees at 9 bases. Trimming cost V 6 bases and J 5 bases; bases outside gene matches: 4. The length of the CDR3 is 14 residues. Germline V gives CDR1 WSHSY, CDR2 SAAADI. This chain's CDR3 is CASRSGQGTGELFF. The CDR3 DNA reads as TGCGCCAGCAGATCCGGACAGGGGACCGGGGAGCTGTTTTTT.

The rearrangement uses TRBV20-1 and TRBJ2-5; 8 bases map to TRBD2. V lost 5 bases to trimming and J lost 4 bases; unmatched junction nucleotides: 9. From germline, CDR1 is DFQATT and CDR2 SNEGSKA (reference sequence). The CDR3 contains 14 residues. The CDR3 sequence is CSAEAGAVSETQYF. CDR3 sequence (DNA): TGCAGTGCTGAAGCGGGGGCTGTATCAGAGACCCAGTACTTC.

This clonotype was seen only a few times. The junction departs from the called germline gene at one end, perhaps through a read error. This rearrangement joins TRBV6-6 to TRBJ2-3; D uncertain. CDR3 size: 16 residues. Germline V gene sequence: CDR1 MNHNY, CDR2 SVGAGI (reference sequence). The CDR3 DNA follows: TGTGTCAGCAGTTACACCGCACTACCATACACAGATACGCAGTATTTT. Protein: CVSSYTALPYTDTQYF.

This CDR3 reads CASSLVPGDYNEQFF. The CDR3 coding sequence is TGCGCCAGCAGCTTGGTCCCCGGGGATTACAATGAGCAGTTCTTC. The chain recombines TRBV5-1 with TRBJ2-1; D may be TRBD2 (5 bases). CDR3 length: 15 residues. The ends were cut back, 0 bases at V and 4 bases at J, with 11 bases in the middle. Per germline, CDR1 SGHRS and CDR2 YFSETQ.

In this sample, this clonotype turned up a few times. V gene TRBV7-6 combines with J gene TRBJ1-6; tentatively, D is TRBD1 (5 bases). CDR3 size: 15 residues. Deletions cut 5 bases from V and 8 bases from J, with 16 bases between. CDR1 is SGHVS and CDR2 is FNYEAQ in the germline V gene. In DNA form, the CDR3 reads TGTGCCAGCAGCGAGCGGGACCGCTCAGATTCACCCCTCCACTTT. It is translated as CASSERDRSDSPLHF.

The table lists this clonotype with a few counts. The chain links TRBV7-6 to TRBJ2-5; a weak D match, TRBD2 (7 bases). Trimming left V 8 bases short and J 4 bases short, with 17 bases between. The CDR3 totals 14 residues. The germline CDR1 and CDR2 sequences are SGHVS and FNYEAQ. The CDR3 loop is CASSGRGAGETQYF. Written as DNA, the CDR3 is TGTGCCAGCTCAGGGAGGGGGGCCGGAGAGACCCAGTACTTC.

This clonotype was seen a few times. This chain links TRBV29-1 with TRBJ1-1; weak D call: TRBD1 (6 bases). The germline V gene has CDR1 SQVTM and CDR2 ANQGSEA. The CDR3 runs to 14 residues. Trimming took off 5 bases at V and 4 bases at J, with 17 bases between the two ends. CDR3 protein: CSVPRLRGGTEAFF. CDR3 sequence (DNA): TGCAGCGTTCCCCGATTGAGGGGGGGCACTGAAGCTTTCTTT.

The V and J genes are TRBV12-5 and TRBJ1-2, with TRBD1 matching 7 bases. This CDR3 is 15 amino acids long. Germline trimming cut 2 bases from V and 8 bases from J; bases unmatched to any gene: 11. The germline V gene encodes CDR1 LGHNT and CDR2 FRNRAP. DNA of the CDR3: TGTGCTAGTGGTTTGTCCCTCGACAGGGAGGGCGGCTACACCTTC. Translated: CASGLSLDREGGYTF.

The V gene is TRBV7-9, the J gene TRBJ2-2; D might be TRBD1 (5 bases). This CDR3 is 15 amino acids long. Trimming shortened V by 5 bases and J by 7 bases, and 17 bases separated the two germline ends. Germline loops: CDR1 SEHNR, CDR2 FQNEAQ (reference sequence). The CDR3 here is CASSLGNKGVGELFF. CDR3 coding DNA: TGTGCCAGCAGCCTGGGGAATAAAGGGGTCGGGGAGCTGTTTTTT.

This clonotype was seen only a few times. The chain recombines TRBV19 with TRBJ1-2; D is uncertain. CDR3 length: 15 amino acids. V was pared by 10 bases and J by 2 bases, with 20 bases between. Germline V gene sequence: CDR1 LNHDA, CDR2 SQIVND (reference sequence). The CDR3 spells CATLRWRKGNYGYTF. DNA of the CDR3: TGTGCCACCCTGAGGTGGCGGAAGGGCAACTATGGCTACACCTTC.

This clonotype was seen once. The CDR3 region has the DNA TGTGCCAGCGGGGGTGGATCCCAGCATTTT. It specifies CASGGGSQHF. V is TRBV2 and J is TRBJ1-5; the D gene is possibly TRBD1 (5 bases). With 8 bases removed from V and 11 bases from J, the gap between germline ends came to 10 bases. This CDR3 region has 10 residues. The V gene's germline CDR1 is SNHLY and CDR2 FYNNEI.

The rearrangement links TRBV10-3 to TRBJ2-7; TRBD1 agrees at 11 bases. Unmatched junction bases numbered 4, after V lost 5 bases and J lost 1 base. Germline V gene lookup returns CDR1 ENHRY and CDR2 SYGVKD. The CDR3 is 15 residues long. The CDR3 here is CAISSGTGGSYEQYV. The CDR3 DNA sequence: TGTGCCATCAGTTCCGGGACAGGGGGGTCCTACGAGCAGTACGTC.

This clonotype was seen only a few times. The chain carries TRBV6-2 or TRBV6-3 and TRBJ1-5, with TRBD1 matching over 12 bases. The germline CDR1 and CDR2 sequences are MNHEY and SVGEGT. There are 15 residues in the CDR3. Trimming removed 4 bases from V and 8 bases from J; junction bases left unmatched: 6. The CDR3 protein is CASSLKGQGAKPQHF. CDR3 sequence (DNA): TGTGCCAGCAGTTTGAAGGGACAGGGGGCAAAGCCCCAGCATTTT.